This T cell receptor beta chain emerged from a study of Ad26.COV2.S vaccination and SARS-CoV-2 variants. Study as a whole: The donor belonged to the COV1001 Ad26.COV2.S trial arm. Dosing was one shot or two shots 56 days apart.

Produced via immunoSEQ multiplex PCR; TCRdb's table is partial and in-frame only. The repertoire holds 350,000 to 550,000 clones, with roughly nine tenths as singletons. Indicated treatment: roughly 18 received Ad26.COV2.S at low or high dose, single or two shots; about 5 received placebo; per-sample allocation not given. Following the first vaccine or placebo injection, samples were taken on day 63. The study used a vaccine consisting of an Ad26 vector that expressed Wuhan-strain SARS-CoV-2 spike. This specimen was peripheral blood, taken in a trial of Ad26.COV2.S vaccine versus placebo. This TCR came from a person aged 18 to 59 who received the Ad26.COV2.S COVID-19 vaccine or a placebo.

Here the CDR3 reads CASSLGSRGPKLFF. In DNA form, the CDR3 reads TGTGCCAGCAGCCTAGGGTCAAGAGGTCCAAAACTGTTTTTT. This chain connects TRBV7-6 to TRBJ1-4, with D unclear. The CDR3 length is 14 residues. Per the germline V gene, CDR1 is SGHVS and CDR2 is FNYEAQ. V shed 5 bases and J shed 10 bases, with 17 bases lying between them.